This passage covers 18 T cell receptor beta chains from one sample sequenced in a study of T cell clones after liver transplantation. Data came from immunoSEQ multiplex PCR; TCRdb stores just in-frame clones and leaves some out. Of roughly 72,000 clones detected, around 84% appear once; the ten largest clones hold more than 2%. The input for sequencing was CD4+ T cells from blood, taken about 50 months after liver transplant. The receptors were gathered from a human patient who received a liver transplant. The T cells may partly be graft donor cells.

The chain carries TRBV19 and TRBJ2-5; the D gene could be TRBD1 or TRBD2 (5 bases each). The germline V and J ends were trimmed by 5 bases and 7 bases, with 14 bases remaining between them. The CDR3 runs to 13 residues. Germline assignment: CDR1 LNHDA and CDR2 SQIVND (reference sequence). This CDR3 is CASSGGPVSTQYF. The CDR3 DNA reads TGTGCCAGTAGTGGGGGACCAGTTTCGACCCAGTACTTC.

The V gene is TRBV4-3, the J gene TRBJ1-2; TRBD1 is a possible D gene (5 bases). The V gene lost 4 bases and the J gene lost 5 bases, with 17 bases spanning the gap. CDR1 LGHNA and CDR2 YSLEER come from the germline V gene. The CDR3 loop spans 15 amino acids. In DNA, the CDR3 is TGCGCCAGCAGCCCCCCGGGACGGACGACTTATGGCTACACCTTC. It translates to CASSPPGRTTYGYTF.

J is TRBJ2-2 and V is TRBV5-1; possibly TRBD2 for D (6 bases). The CDR3 spans 15 residues. Trimming took 4 bases from V and 4 from J, leaving 14 bases between them. The germline V gene encodes CDR1 SGHRS and CDR2 YFSETQ. CDR3 DNA sequence: TGCGCCAGCAGCGGAGGGGAAGGAGTCACCGGGGAGCTGTTTTTT. It yields the protein CASSGGEGVTGELFF.

This chain uses TRBV5-4 with TRBJ1-1; D is perhaps TRBD1 (5 bases). V lost 4 bases to trimming and J lost 0 bases, with 19 bases between them. The CDR3 is made up of 17 amino acids. Germline CDR1 reads SGHNT; CDR2 reads YYREEE (reference sequence). CDR3 in amino acids: CASSPAANRLMNTEAFF. As DNA, the CDR3 is TGTGCCAGCAGCCCTGCCGCGAACAGGTTAATGAACACTGAAGCTTTCTTT.

This clone was found a few times. The CDR3 DNA is TGTGCCAGCAGTTTTGGGACAGGGTCCGGAAATCAGCCCCAGCATTTT. This translates into CASSFGTGSGNQPQHF. This chain uses TRBV28 with TRBJ1-5; 9 bases match TRBD1. CDR1 MDHEN and CDR2 SYDVKM come from the germline V gene. The J segment lost 4 bases and the V segment lost 3 bases, leaving 7 bases of the junction unmatched. The CDR3 length is 16 residues.

On this clone: One end of the junction does not line up with germline, which may come from a read error. The chain has TRBV6-5 and TRBJ2-3; D may correspond to TRBD1 or TRBD2 (5 bases each). Germline lookup yields CDR1 MNHEY and CDR2 SVGAGI. The CDR3 spans 13 residues. The CDR3 sequence is CASSYTNPGQLDF. The CDR3 DNA sequence: TGTGCCAGCAGTTACACTAATCCGGGGCAATTGGATTTT.

The V call is TRBV19, the J call TRBJ1-5, with 7 bases lining up with TRBD1. With 3 bases clipped from V and 8 bases from J, the junction kept 7 bases outside the gene matches. CDR1 and CDR2 from the germline V gene are LNHDA and SQIVND (reference sequence). The CDR3 has 14 residues. The chain's CDR3 is CASSIGPGGEPQHF. CDR3 nucleotide sequence: TGTGCCAGTAGTATCGGGCCAGGGGGGGAGCCCCAGCATTTT.

This clone was observed a handful of times. V usage is TRBV19 and J usage is TRBJ2-5; TRBD1 matches at 8 bases. The V gene end was trimmed by 8 bases and the J gene end by 4 bases; junction bases not matched to a gene: 9. This CDR3 region has 14 residues. Germline lookup yields CDR1 LNHDA and CDR2 SQIVND (reference sequence). The CDR3 loop reads CASASTGVGETQYF. The DNA for the CDR3 is TGTGCCAGTGCTTCGACAGGGGTGGGAGAGACCCAGTACTTC.

This clone has only a few counts. The CDR3 DNA sequence: TGTGCCAGCAGTGACACCGGTAGGCAAGAGACCCAGTACTTC. Amino acids: CASSDTGRQETQYF. The chain joins TRBV2 to TRBJ2-5; no definite D call. This CDR3 contains 14 residues. The V end was cut by 3 bases, the J end by 2 bases, with 10 bases between. Germline V gene lookup returns CDR1 SNHLY and CDR2 FYNNEI. The complete variable domain, with remaining parts taken from reference TRBV2 and TRBJ2-5, reads EPEVTQTPSHQVTQMGQEVILRCVPISNHLYFYWYRQILGQKVEFLVSFYNNEISEKSEIFDDQFSVERPDGSNFTLKIRSTKLEDSAMYFCASSDTGRQETQYFGPGTRLLVL.

The J gene is TRBJ1-4, the V gene TRBV14; D possibly corresponds to TRBD1 (6 bases). In germline, CDR1 is SGHDN, CDR2 FVKESK. Trimming took 2 bases from V and 3 from J, leaving 10 bases between them. The CDR3 runs 15 residues. The CDR3 sequence: CASSQRGASNEKLFF. CDR3 DNA: TGTGCCAGCAGCCAAAGGGGGGCTTCTAATGAAAAACTGTTTTTT.

The chain combines TRBV7-7 with TRBJ2-5; the match to TRBD2 covers 9 bases. Trimming removed 0 bases from V and 2 bases from J; junction bases left unmatched: 1. The CDR3 extends over 15 amino acids. Germline V gene lookup returns CDR1 SSHAT and CDR2 FNYEAQ (reference sequence). The CDR3 sequence: CASSLAAGGQETQYF. CDR3 nucleotides: TGTGCCAGCAGCTTAGCGGCGGGGGGGCAAGAGACCCAGTACTTC.

This clone was seen once. V gene TRBV7-2 combines with J gene TRBJ1-1, with D hard to call. V was shortened by 1 base and J by 1 base, with 10 bases between the two germline ends. The CDR3 length is 15 residues. CDR1 SGHTA and CDR2 FQGNSA come from the germline V gene. CDR3 loop: CASSLVVTPNTEAFF. The CDR3, as DNA: TGTGCCAGCAGCTTAGTAGTGACCCCGAACACTGAAGCTTTCTTT.

This chain connects TRBV30 to TRBJ2-2, with 8 bases aligning to TRBD1. Germline assignment: CDR1 GTSNPN and CDR2 SVGIG (reference sequence). The CDR3 sequence is 14 residues long. With V trimmed by 8 bases and J by 0 bases, 5 bases remained unmatched. CDR3 region: CAGRQGPNTGELFF. CDR3 coding DNA: TGTGCCGGACGACAGGGGCCGAACACCGGGGAGCTGTTTTTT.

The chain carries TRBV7-6 and TRBJ1-3; D may be TRBD1 (6 bases). CDR1 SGHVS and CDR2 FNYEAQ come from the germline V gene. The length of the CDR3 is 15 residues. Trimming left V 2 bases short and J 3 bases short, with 11 bases between. CDR3: CASSLTQGYGNTIYF. DNA of the CDR3: TGTGCCAGCAGCTTAACACAGGGTTATGGAAACACCATATATTTT.

CDR3 sequence (DNA): TGTGCCAGCAGCCCCCGACAGGGACACTCTAACTATGGCTACACCTTC. Protein sequence: CASSPRQGHSNYGYTF. V usage is TRBV4-2 and J usage is TRBJ1-2; 7 nucleotides match TRBD1. The germline V gene has CDR1 LGHNA and CDR2 YNFKEQ. V gave up 4 bases and J gave up 0 bases; unmatched junction bases: 8. The length of the CDR3 is 16 residues.

The chain is built from TRBV5-1 and TRBJ1-3; D not resolved. Trimming removed 5 bases from V and 0 bases from J, with 12 bases in between. Germline assignment: CDR1 SGHRS and CDR2 YFSETQ. The CDR3 length is 15 residues. CDR3 sequence (DNA): TGCGCCAGCAGTTCGGGGTCCCTCTCTGGAAACACCATATATTTT. It encodes CASSSGSLSGNTIYF.

The genes are TRBV7-2 and TRBJ2-3, with 11 bases matching TRBD2. Looked up from germline, CDR1 is SGHTA and CDR2 is FQGNSA. The junction had 7 bases not matched to a gene; V was cut back by 1 base and J by 4 bases. CDR3 length: 17 residues. The CDR3 DNA sequence: TGTGCCAGCAGCTTAGGTCTAGCGGGGGGTGGGGCAGATACGCAGTATTTT. This translates into CASSLGLAGGGADTQYF.

The chain recombines TRBV7-2 with TRBJ1-5; D not certain. V gave up 5 bases and J gave up 2 bases, with 16 bases separating them. This CDR3 region has 16 residues. The germline V gene has CDR1 SGHTA and CDR2 FQGNSA. The CDR3 DNA reads as TGTGCCAGCAGCCTCCCCCGGGCTTCGGGCAATCAGCCCCAGCATTTT. Its protein is CASSLPRASGNQPQHF.